The rows below give T cell receptor beta chains drawn from one sample of a study of T cells in Graves' hyperthyroidism and ophthalmopathy. TCRdb processed the multiplex PCR reads anew with MiXCR; each CDR3 protein has one entry. The table has 500,000 to 650,000 distinct CDR3 sequences, 20% seen once. The sequenced sample consisted of blood. The source is a man aged 40-55 years with Graves' ophthalmopathy. Each CDR3 is given with its conserved first and last residue. Each record gives: D gene, V gene, clone size, J gene, CDR3 protein, CDR3 DNA. D genes are given only for firm matches. Size values are once, few and many counts, or a class for expanded clones, and some rows have none.

TRBD2	TRBV9	.	TRBJ2-5	CASSVVAGGPGETQYF	TGTGCCAGCAGCGTAGTTGCGGGAGGGCCGGGGGAGACCCAGTACTTC
TRBD2	TRBV7-9	.	TRBJ2-3	CASSLVHSGGGTDTQYF	TGTGCCAGCAGCTTAGTTCACAGCGGGGGGGGCACAGATACGCAGTATTTT
.	TRBV3-1	once	TRBJ2-7	CASSNLPQSDEQYF	TGTGCCAGCAGCAATCTCCCTCAGAGTGACGAGCAGTACTTC
.	TRBV7-6	.	TRBJ2-7	CASSPWTLSSYEQYF	TGTGCCAGCAGCCCATGGACCCTAAGCTCCTACGAGCAGTACTTC
.	TRBV7-9	few	TRBJ1-1	CASSPSGPTNTEAFF	TGTGCCAGCAGCCCCTCCGGACCGACGAACACTGAAGCTTTCTTT
.	TRBV6-1	.	TRBJ1-2	CASRATGYGYTF	TGTGCCAGCAGGGCGACGGGGTATGGCTACACCTTC
.	TRBV20-1	many	TRBJ1-1	CSERMRTEAFF	TGCAGTGAGCGGATGAGGACTGAAGCTTTCTTT
.	TRBV19	.	TRBJ1-4	CASSIQGGNNEKLFF	TGTGCCAGTAGTATACAAGGCGGAAATAATGAAAAACTGTTTTTT
.	TRBV5-1	few	TRBJ2-5	CASSRVSQPQETQYF	TGCGCCAGCAGCCGGGTTAGTCAGCCTCAAGAGACCCAGTACTTC
TRBD2	TRBV4-2	few	TRBJ2-1	CASSQDGTSRRNEQFF	TGTGCCAGCAGCCAAGATGGGACTAGCCGCCGGAATGAGCAGTTCTTC
.	TRBV6-1	.	TRBJ1-5	CASRLRDPRRSRADQPQHF	TGTGCCAGCAGGCTCCGGGACCCTCGGCGATCAAGGGCGGATCAGCCCCAGCATTTT
TRBD1	TRBV5-1	.	TRBJ1-1	CASSTGQGGNTEAFF	TGCGCCAGCAGCACGGGACAGGGGGGGAACACTGAAGCTTTCTTT
.	TRBV5-1	.	TRBJ2-1	CASSFGGKGNEQFF	TGCGCCAGCAGCTTCGGAGGGAAAGGCAATGAGCAGTTCTTC
TRBD1	TRBV11-2	many	TRBJ2-1	CASSPGDRGPYNEQFF	TGTGCCAGCAGCCCCGGGGACAGGGGGCCCTACAATGAGCAGTTCTTC
.	TRBV2	many	TRBJ2-3	CASSGPSRTDTQYF	TGTGCCAGCAGTGGTCCAAGCCGCACAGATACGCAGTATTTT
TRBD2	TRBV5-1	once	TRBJ2-5	CASSLAPSGGEETQYF	TGCGCCAGCAGCTTGGCCCCTAGCGGGGGTGAGGAGACCCAGTACTTC
.	TRBV13	.	TRBJ1-6	CASSFGNDSPLHF	TGTGCCAGCAGTTTTGGGAATGATTCACCCCTCCACTTT
.	TRBV5-6	few	TRBJ1-1	CASSLIRLENTEAFF	TGTGCCAGCAGCTTGATCAGGTTGGAGAACACTGAAGCTTTCTTT
.	TRBV28	.	TRBJ1-5	CASSYPSNQPQHF	TGTGCCAGCAGTTACCCTAGCAATCAGCCCCAGCATTTT
.	TRBV6-2/TRBV6-3	few	TRBJ2-1	CASAGSLVDEQFF	TGTGCCAGCGCCGGGTCCCTAGTAGATGAGCAGTTCTTC
.	TRBV4-1	few	TRBJ1-1	CASSQGVQSQSGVRMNTEAFF	TGCGCCAGCAGCCAAGGGGTGCAGAGTCAGAGCGGGGTCCGGATGAACACTGAAGCTTTCTTT
.	TRBV20-1	many	TRBJ2-2	CSARRRDANTGELFF	TGCAGTGCGAGGCGCAGGGATGCGAACACCGGGGAGCTGTTTTTT
.	TRBV28	many	TRBJ2-1	CASVGPMRVEQFF	TGTGCCAGCGTCGGACCAATGAGGGTTGAGCAGTTCTTC
.	TRBV30	.	TRBJ2-3	CAWSVGVGGGTDTQYF	TGTGCCTGGAGTGTTGGAGTAGGAGGTGGCACAGATACGCAGTATTTT
TRBD1	TRBV12-3/TRBV12-4	many	TRBJ1-1	CASSRRTGHTEAFF	TGTGCCAGCAGCCGGCGGACAGGGCACACTGAAGCTTTCTTT
.	TRBV20-1	few	TRBJ1-6	CSARDFRVGSPLHF	TGCAGTGCTAGAGATTTCAGAGTGGGTTCACCCCTCCACTTT
.	TRBV5-1	many	TRBJ2-1	CASSVSGSPYNEQFF	TGCGCCAGCAGCGTTAGCGGTTCTCCCTACAATGAGCAGTTCTTC
TRBD1	TRBV12-3/TRBV12-4	few	TRBJ1-2	CASSGQGVSYGYTF	TGTGCCAGCAGTGGACAGGGGGTTAGCTATGGCTACACCTTC
.	TRBV3-1	few	TRBJ2-7	CASSPLEGVGEQYF	TGTGCCAGCAGCCCCCTTGAAGGGGTGGGGGAGCAGTACTTC
TRBD1	TRBV7-8	.	TRBJ2-7	CASSSSGTGLYEQYF	TGTGCCAGCAGCAGTTCCGGGACAGGCCTTTACGAGCAGTACTTC
.	TRBV30	many	TRBJ1-1	CAWSAGVGAFF	TGTGCCTGGAGTGCAGGGGTTGGAGCTTTCTTT
TRBD1	TRBV5-1	.	TRBJ2-4	CASSSLDRGPEDIQYF	TGCGCCAGCAGCTCCCTGGACAGGGGGCCTGAGGACATTCAGTACTTC
TRBD1	TRBV10-3	many	TRBJ1-1	CAISNPLTGVNTEAFF	TGTGCCATCAGTAACCCTTTGACAGGGGTGAACACTGAAGCTTTCTTT
.	TRBV24-1	once	TRBJ1-2	CATSDTGTPNYGYTF	TGTGCCACCAGTGATACCGGGACACCTAACTATGGCTACACCTTC
TRBD1	TRBV4-1	.	TRBJ2-2	CASSQRGQGAGELFF	TGCGCCAGCAGCCAAAGGGGACAGGGGGCCGGGGAGCTGTTTTTT
.	TRBV28	many	TRBJ2-1	CASKSEEGRGNEQFF	TGTGCCAGCAAGAGCGAGGAGGGCCGGGGCAATGAGCAGTTCTTC
.	TRBV4-1	.	TRBJ1-5	CASSQESSDQPQHF	TGCGCCAGCAGCCAAGAAAGTTCGGATCAGCCCCAGCATTTT
.	TRBV12-3/TRBV12-4	.	TRBJ1-1	CASSLNFEAFF	TGTGCCAGCAGTTTAAATTTTGAAGCTTTCTTT
.	TRBV20-1	few	TRBJ2-3	CSASRGPGTDTQYF	TGCAGTGCTTCCCGGGGGCCGGGAACAGATACGCAGTATTTT
.	TRBV2	many	TRBJ2-6	CASSPVPSGANVLTF	TGTGCCAGCAGTCCTGTTCCCTCTGGGGCCAACGTCCTGACTTTC
.	TRBV12-3/TRBV12-4	many	TRBJ2-1	CASSFPPANEQFF	TGTGCCAGCAGTTTCCCCCCTGCGAATGAGCAGTTCTTC
.	TRBV5-5	few	TRBJ2-1	CASSLVFGQIGIGEFF	TGTGCCAGCAGCTTGGTGTTTGGACAGATCGGAATTGGGGAGTTCTTC
.	TRBV10-3	few	TRBJ2-5	CAISEQGDRQETQYF	TGTGCCATCAGTGAACAGGGAGACCGGCAAGAGACCCAGTACTTC
.	TRBV9	few	TRBJ2-1	CASSLYSYNEQFF	TGTGCCAGCAGTCTGTACTCCTACAATGAGCAGTTCTTC
.	TRBV10-3	few	TRBJ2-3	CAISGVRGVTDTQYF	TGTGCCATCAGTGGCGTTAGAGGAGTCACAGATACGCAGTATTTT
TRBD2	TRBV10-3	many	TRBJ2-3	CAISESYTSGSSTDTQYF	TGTGCCATCAGTGAGTCGTATACTAGCGGATCTAGCACAGATACGCAGTATTTT
.	TRBV10-3	many	TRBJ2-3	CAIMETESTDTQYF	TGTGCCATCATGGAGACGGAGAGCACAGATACGCAGTATTTT
TRBD1	TRBV7-2	many	TRBJ2-2	CASSLGQGGGTGELFF	TGTGCCAGCAGCTTAGGACAGGGGGGGGGGACCGGGGAGCTGTTTTTT
.	TRBV6-1	many	TRBJ2-7	CASSEWRIYEQYF	TGTGCCAGCAGTGAATGGAGGATTTACGAGCAGTACTTC